These 29 T cell receptor beta chains share one sample of origin, sequenced in a study of lymphopenia after photon versus proton radiotherapy. The table came from immunoSEQ multiplex PCR; TCRdb's copy has only in-frame clones and leaves some out. Of about 58,000 clones listed, around 84% are singletons. The sequencing used peripheral blood, collected from a patient treated with proton-based radiotherapy. The receptors were sampled from a man between 60 and 75 years old with pancreatic cancer.

V usage is TRBV29-1 and J usage is TRBJ2-3, with 8 bases matching TRBD2. The CDR3 totals 13 residues. The V segment lost 6 bases and the J segment 1 base; nucleotides outside the gene matches: 3. Germline assignment: CDR1 SQVTM and CDR2 ANQGSEA. CDR3 protein: CSVLTSGTDTQYF. In DNA, the CDR3 is TGCAGCGTCCTGACTAGCGGCACAGATACGCAGTATTTT.

The chain carries TRBV19 and TRBJ2-7; either TRBD1 or TRBD2 may supply D (6 bases each). Deletions cut 2 bases from V and 4 bases from J, with 18 bases between. Germline V CDR1 and CDR2: LNHDA, SQIVND (reference sequence). This CDR3 region has 16 residues. DNA of the CDR3: TGTGCCAGTAGTATAAGGGGGACTCCTCCTCCTTACGAGCAGTACTTC. Translation: CASSIRGTPPPYEQYF.

This clone showed up just a few times. The V and J genes are TRBV7-6 and TRBJ2-7, with D perhaps TRBD2 (5 bases). Germline values: CDR1 SGHVS, CDR2 FNYEAQ. The CDR3 has 13 amino acids. V was clipped by 4 bases and J by 2 bases, with 9 bases between them. The CDR3 bases are TGTGCCAGCAGCTCCTTCGGGACCTACGAGCAGTACTTC. It is translated as CASSSFGTYEQYF.

The chain combines TRBV12-5 with TRBJ1-1; D possibly corresponds to TRBD1 (5 bases). Germline V CDR1 and CDR2: LGHNT, FRNRAP. Trimming shortened V by 5 bases and J by 5 bases, and 15 bases separated the two germline ends. This CDR3 has 14 amino acids. The CDR3 DNA reads TGTGCTAGTGGTCGGGGGGATTTGGTGACTGAAGCTTTCTTT. This translates into CASGRGDLVTEAFF.

The J gene is TRBJ2-7, the V gene TRBV4-1, with 14 bases lining up with TRBD2. This CDR3 spans 15 amino acids. CDR1 is MGHRA and CDR2 is YSYEKL in the germline V gene. After removal of 1 base from V and 8 bases from J, the junction contained 4 bases not matched to a gene. DNA of the CDR3: TGCGCCAGCAGCCAAGGGGGACTAGCGGGAGATAAGCAGTACTTC. Translated: CASSQGGLAGDKQYF.

The chain employs TRBV11-2 and TRBJ2-5; 7 bases map to TRBD1. The CDR3 covers 16 residues. Trimming removed 6 bases from V and 1 base from J; junction bases left unmatched: 11. Germline V gives CDR1 SGHAT, CDR2 FQNNGV. Written as DNA, the CDR3 is TGTGCCAGCAGGCGTGGACCGGGACAGAGCCAAGAGACCCAGTACTTC. Its translation is CASRRGPGQSQETQYF.

V usage is TRBV29-1 and J usage is TRBJ1-6; D perhaps matches TRBD1 (5 bases). Trimming shortened V by 6 bases and J by 7 bases, and 16 bases separated the two germline ends. Germline V gives CDR1 SQVTM, CDR2 ANQGSEA. The CDR3 has 14 residues. The CDR3 coding sequence is TGCAGCGTCGCCGAAGGGACGGAGAATTCACCCCTCCACTTT. The encoded protein is CSVAEGTENSPLHF.

This rearrangement joins TRBV18 to TRBJ2-3; 7 nucleotides agree with TRBD1. In germline, CDR1 is KGHSH, CDR2 LQKENI. J was trimmed by 6 bases and V by 0 bases; bases with no gene match: 3. This CDR3 is built from 14 residues. The CDR3 DNA sequence: TGTGCCAGCTCACCACCACAGGGGACGGATACGCAGTATTTT. It codes for CASSPPQGTDTQYF.

The genes are TRBV6-1 and TRBJ2-5, with TRBD1 as a possible D gene (6 bases). V gave up 5 bases and J gave up 5 bases, with 12 bases separating them. CDR3 length: 13 residues. CDR1 and CDR2 from the germline V gene are MNHNS and SASEGT. The CDR3 spells CASSTMGAETQYF. CDR3 DNA: TGTGCCAGCAGTACCATGGGGGCGGAGACCCAGTACTTC.

The chain couples TRBV28 to TRBJ1-5; 7 nucleotides match TRBD1. Germline V gives CDR1 MDHEN, CDR2 SYDVKM. V dropped 4 bases and J dropped 4; count of bases not matched to a gene: 10. The CDR3 has 16 residues. CDR3 amino acids: CASSYRTGAENQPQHF. In nucleotides, the CDR3 is TGTGCCAGCAGTTACAGAACAGGGGCGGAAAATCAGCCCCAGCATTTT. The whole variable domain, remainder taken from reference TRBV28 and TRBJ1-5, is DVKVTQSSRYLVKRTGEKVFLECVQDMDHENMFWYRQDPGLGLRLIYFSYDVKMKEKGDIPEGYSVSREKKERFSLILESASTNQTSMYLCASSYRTGAENQPQHFGDGTRLSIL.

This clone was counted a few times. The chain has TRBV29-1 and TRBJ2-4; 7 bases line up with TRBD2. The V gene end was trimmed by 5 bases and the J gene end by 0 bases; junction bases not matched to a gene: 7. Germline CDR1 reads SQVTM; CDR2 reads ANQGSEA. The CDR3 has 15 residues. CDR3 in DNA: TGCAGCGTTTTATATTGGGAGGGAGCCAAAAACATTCAGTACTTC. Translated: CSVLYWEGAKNIQYF.

The CDR3 region has the DNA TGTGCCTGGAACCCGGGACTAGCGGGAGGAATGTACGGCACAGATACGCAGTATTTT. Amino acid sequence: CAWNPGLAGGMYGTDTQYF. This chain uses TRBV30 with TRBJ2-3, with 15 bases matching TRBD2. Per germline, CDR1 GTSNPN and CDR2 SVGIG (reference sequence). Unmatched junction bases numbered 12, after V lost 4 bases and J lost 1 base. This CDR3 spans 19 amino acids.

This clone has a single count. The J gene is TRBJ2-7, the V gene TRBV11-2, with TRBD2 matching 7 bases. The germline V gene has CDR1 SGHAT and CDR2 FQNNGV. V shed 3 bases, J shed 2 bases, and the junction held 4 bases outside the gene matches. This CDR3 contains 14 residues. In nucleotides, the CDR3 is TGTGCCAGCAGCTTTGTGGGAGGGGCCTACGAGCAGTACTTC. This encodes CASSFVGGAYEQYF.

The rearrangement links TRBV6-6 to TRBJ1-2; TRBD1 is a possible D gene (5 bases). The germline gives CDR1 MNHNY, CDR2 SVGAGI (reference sequence). Trimming took off 7 bases at V and 4 bases at J, with 13 bases between the two ends. The CDR3 is 13 residues long. The CDR3 here is CASNPSGGYGYTF. Here the CDR3 DNA reads TGTGCCAGCAATCCGTCCGGGGGCTATGGCTACACCTTC.

As concerns this clone: Other DNA sequences of this sample code for an identical CDR3. This chain uses TRBV5-1 with TRBJ2-3; D is unresolved. Germline loops: CDR1 SGHRS, CDR2 YFSETQ. V lost 4 bases to trimming and J lost 2 bases, with 8 bases between them. The CDR3 runs 13 residues. The CDR3 nucleotides read TGCGCCAGCAGCGCCGGGTCCACAGATACGCAGTATTTT. Residues: CASSAGSTDTQYF.

The chain carries TRBV2 and TRBJ2-5; 10 nucleotides align to TRBD2. Germline trimming cut 2 bases from V and 2 bases from J; bases unmatched to any gene: 2. CDR1 SNHLY and CDR2 FYNNEI come from the germline V gene. The length of the CDR3 is 15 residues. In DNA, the CDR3 is TGTGCCAGCAGTGAAAGCGGGAGGGGTCAAGAGACCCAGTACTTC. This codes for CASSESGRGQETQYF. Filled out from reference TRBV2 and TRBJ2-5, the complete variable domain reads EPEVTQTPSHQVTQMGQEVILRCVPISNHLYFYWYRQILGQKVEFLVSFYNNEISEKSEIFDDQFSVERPDGSNFTLKIRSTKLEDSAMYFCASSESGRGQETQYFGPGTRLLVL.

This clone was detected only a few times. The chain is built from TRBV4-2 and TRBJ2-7, with D maybe TRBD1 (6 bases). CDR1 and CDR2 from the germline V gene are LGHNA and YNFKEQ. The CDR3 is made up of 14 amino acids. V was cut by 4 bases and J by 1 base, with 11 bases left in between. CDR3 sequence: CASSPLGGSYEQYF. The CDR3 DNA sequence: TGTGCCAGCAGCCCCCTAGGGGGATCCTACGAGCAGTACTTC.

V gene TRBV5-1 combines with J gene TRBJ1-2; no clear D. CDR1 is SGHRS, CDR2 YFSETQ, per germline. V was shortened by 0 bases and J by 4 bases, with 7 bases between the two germline ends. The CDR3 loop spans 13 amino acids. The CDR3 region is CASSLVRGYGYTF. The CDR3 DNA reads TGCGCCAGCAGCTTGGTACGGGGCTATGGCTACACCTTC.

This chain joins TRBV9 and TRBJ2-3; D might be TRBD1 (6 bases). The CDR3 loop spans 15 amino acids. The V end was cut by 0 bases, the J end by 3 bases, with 11 bases between. Germline V gene data show CDR1 as SGDLS and CDR2 as YYNGEE. As DNA, the CDR3 is TGTGCCAGCAGCGTAGTTGGGGACACAACAGATACGCAGTATTTT. Amino acids: CASSVVGDTTDTQYF.

The chain carries TRBV30 and TRBJ2-3, with TRBD2 matching 7 bases. The CDR3 consists of 14 residues. Losses at the gene ends were 4 bases for V and 4 bases for J; bases not matched to a gene: 8. Germline CDR1 reads GTSNPN; CDR2 reads SVGIG (reference sequence). The CDR3 coding sequence is TGTGCCTGGACTCTGGGGAGGGGCCCAGATACGCAGTATTTT. Protein sequence: CAWTLGRGPDTQYF.

The V gene is TRBV7-8, the J gene TRBJ2-2; no clear D. In germline, CDR1 is SGHVS, CDR2 FQNEAQ. CDR3 length: 16 amino acids. V lost 5 bases, J lost 4 bases, and 17 bases lay in between. The CDR3 bases are TGTGCCAGCAGCCCGTATAAAACAGAGTTCACCGGGGAGCTGTTTTTT. Amino acids: CASSPYKTEFTGELFF. The variable domain in full, completed from reference TRBV7-8 and TRBJ2-2, reads GAGVSQSPRYKVAKRGQDVALRCDPISGHVSLFWYQQALGQGPEFLTYFQNEAQLDKSGLPSDRFFAERPEGSVSTLKIQRTQQEDSAVYLCASSPYKTEFTGELFFGEGSRLTVL.

The V call is TRBV5-1, the J call TRBJ2-7, with D uncertain. The V end lost 0 bases, the J end lost 5 bases, and 9 bases lay between the germline ends. CDR3 length equals 13 residues. The germline gives CDR1 SGHRS, CDR2 YFSETQ. In nucleotides, the CDR3 is TGCGCCAGCAGCTTGGTTGGTGTAGACGAGCAGTACTTC. Translated: CASSLVGVDEQYF.

The chain has TRBV7-9 and TRBJ2-1, with a possible D match to TRBD2 (7 bases). Germline V lookup: CDR1 SEHNR, CDR2 FQNEAQ (reference sequence). Trimming took 4 bases from V and 0 from J, leaving 16 bases between them. The CDR3 sequence is 17 residues long. CDR3 loop: CASSSGGGAYSYNEQFF. The CDR3 DNA reads TGTGCCAGCAGCTCGGGTGGGGGGGCTTACTCCTACAATGAGCAGTTCTTC. The whole variable domain, remainder taken from reference TRBV7-9 and TRBJ2-1, is DTGVSQNPRHKITKRGQNVTFRCDPISEHNRLYWYRQTLGQGPEFLTYFQNEAQLEKSRLLSDRFSAERPKGSFSTLEIQRTEQGDSAMYLCASSSGGGAYSYNEQFFGPGTRLTVL.

The rearrangement joins TRBV6-1 to TRBJ1-1; D may be TRBD1 (5 bases). The CDR3 runs 15 residues. The V and J ends lost 7 bases and 3 bases respectively, with 18 bases between them. Germline-derived CDR1 and CDR2 are MNHNS and SASEGT. The CDR3 spells CASTITGARDTEAFF. The CDR3 DNA follows: TGTGCCAGCACGATAACCGGAGCCAGGGACACTGAAGCTTTCTTT.

The genes are TRBV18 and TRBJ2-2; the D is unclear. The CDR3 is made up of 13 amino acids. Germline values: CDR1 KGHSH, CDR2 LQKENI. Trimming cost V 2 bases and J 5 bases, with 6 bases left between them. CDR3 residues: CASSPRATGELFF. In nucleotides, the CDR3 is TGTGCCAGCTCACCAAGGGCAACCGGGGAGCTGTTTTTT.

This chain joins TRBV30 and TRBJ1-2; 9 bases map to TRBD1. CDR1 is GTSNPN, CDR2 SVGIG, per germline (reference sequence). After removal of 5 bases from V and 6 bases from J, the junction contained 7 bases not matched to a gene. There are 13 residues in the CDR3. The CDR3 sequence: CAWQKQGAHGYTF. CDR3 DNA: TGTGCCTGGCAGAAACAGGGGGCTCATGGCTACACCTTC.

This clone was detected only once. The rearrangement links TRBV19 to TRBJ1-2; possible D gene TRBD1, 6 bases. Germline V gene sequence: CDR1 LNHDA, CDR2 SQIVND (reference sequence). V gave up 6 bases and J gave up 4 bases, with 24 bases separating them. The CDR3 has 17 amino acids. CDR3 sequence: CASSLQFNPGQSYGYTF. The CDR3 DNA follows: TGTGCCAGTAGCCTCCAATTCAACCCAGGACAGTCCTATGGCTACACCTTC.

CDR3 loop: CACSIGRKNTEAFF. In DNA, the CDR3 is TGTGCCTGTTCCATCGGACGGAAGAACACTGAAGCTTTCTTT. This sequence joins TRBV30 and TRBJ1-1; D not certain. Germline-derived CDR1 and CDR2 are GTSNPN and SVGIG (reference sequence). Trimming pared 6 bases from V and 1 base from J, leaving 15 bases between. The CDR3 extends over 14 amino acids.

This sequence joins TRBV10-2 and TRBJ2-7, with 10 bases aligning to TRBD1. CDR1 and CDR2 (germline): WSHSY, SAAADI. This CDR3 has 14 residues. V shed 3 bases, J shed 2 bases, and the junction held 1 base outside the gene matches. CDR3 DNA: TGCGCCAGCAGTGAAGGACAGGGGGCCTACGAGCAGTACTTC. It encodes CASSEGQGAYEQYF.